The present entry profiles one TCR beta chain with its context. The antigen remains unidentified. The sample is drawn from a study of T cell repertoires in cytomegalovirus infection. Study at large: Matching HLA type, along with CMV infection, was indicated by public TCR beta signatures.

Using its own MiXCR run on the reads, TCRdb lists one record per CDR3 protein. This table has over 100,000 distinct CDR3 sequences, around 9.1% appearing once. Broader study findings: Of the TCR beta families, the public ones yielded a cumulative frequency that identified carriers of CMV plus the relevant HLA. Ex vivo, HLA-C-restricted CMV-specific TCR beta clonotypes prevailed over the rest of the response.

The germline V gene encodes CDR1 SGHTA and CDR2 FQGNSA. The length of the CDR3 is 13 residues. V was clipped by 4 bases and J by 6 bases; unmatched bases: 5. The chain joins TRBV7-2 to TRBJ2-7, with 8 nucleotides matching TRBD2. This receptor was identified in a human donor in good health (CMV status not recorded). Some clones in this sample may be carry-over from other donors' samples. The sequencing input was PBMCs, sequenced either directly or after in vitro stimulation (not recorded which). For the CDR3, the DNA is TGTGCCAGCAGCTCCTCCCGGGGGGGCGAGCAGTACTTC. Its translation is CASSSSRGGEQYF.